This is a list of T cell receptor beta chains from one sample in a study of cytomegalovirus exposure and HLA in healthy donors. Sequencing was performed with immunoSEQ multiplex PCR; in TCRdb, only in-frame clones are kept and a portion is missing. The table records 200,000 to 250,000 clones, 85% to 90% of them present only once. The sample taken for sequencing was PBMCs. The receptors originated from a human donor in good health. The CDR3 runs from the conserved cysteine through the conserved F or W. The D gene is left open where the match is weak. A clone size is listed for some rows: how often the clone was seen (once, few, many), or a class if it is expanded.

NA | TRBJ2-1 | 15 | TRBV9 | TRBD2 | TGTGCCAGCAGCTCGGGACTAGTCGTCATCAATGAGCAGTTCTTC | CASSSGLVVINEQFF
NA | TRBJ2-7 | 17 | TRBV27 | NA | TGTGCCAGCAGTTTGGACCCCGACGGGGGGCTTGCCTACGAGCAGTACTTC | CASSLDPDGGLAYEQYF
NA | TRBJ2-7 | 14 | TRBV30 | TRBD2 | TGTGCCTGGACCCAAGCGGGAGGCATCTACGAGCAGTACTTC | CAWTQAGGIYEQYF
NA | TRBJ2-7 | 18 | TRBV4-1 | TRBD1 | TGCGCCAGCAGCCACGCAACCAGACAGGGGAGGTTTTCCTACGAGCAGTACTTC | CASSHATRQGRFSYEQYF
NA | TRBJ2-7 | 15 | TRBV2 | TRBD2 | TGTGCCAGCAGTCAGACTAGCGGGAAAGAATACGAGCAGTACTTC | CASSQTSGKEYEQYF
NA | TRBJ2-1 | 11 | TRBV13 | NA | TGTGCCAGCAGCTTAGCGGGTGAGCAGTTCTTC | CASSLAGEQFF
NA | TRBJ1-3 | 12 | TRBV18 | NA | TGTGCCAGCTCTTTCGAGGGAAACACCATATATTTT | CASSFEGNTIYF
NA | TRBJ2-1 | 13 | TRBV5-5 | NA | TGTGCCAGCAGCTTGTACTCCAACAATGAGCAGTTCTTC | CASSLYSNNEQFF
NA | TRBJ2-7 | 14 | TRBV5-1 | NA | TGCGCCAGCAGCTTGGGGAGCAGCTCCTACGAGCAGTACTTC | CASSLGSSSYEQYF
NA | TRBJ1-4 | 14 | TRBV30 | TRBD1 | TGTGCCTGGAATCTACAGGGGTTTGGTGAAAAACTGTTTTTT | CAWNLQGFGEKLFF
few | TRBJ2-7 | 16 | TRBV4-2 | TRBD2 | TGTGCCAGCAGCCAAGAAGCGGGAGGGCCAGGCTACGAGCAGTACTTC | CASSQEAGGPGYEQYF
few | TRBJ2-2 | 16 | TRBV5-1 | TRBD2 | TGCGCCAGCAGCATATCTAGCGGGACGAACACCGGGGAGCTGTTTTTT | CASSISSGTNTGELFF
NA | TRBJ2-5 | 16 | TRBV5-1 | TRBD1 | TGCGCCAGCAGCTTGTCCGGGACAGGGGGCGGGCAGACCCAGTACTTC | CASSLSGTGGGQTQYF
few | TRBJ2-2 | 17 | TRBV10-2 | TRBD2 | TGCGCCAGCAGTGAAGAAATTATTAGCGGGAGACCCGGGGAGCTGTTTTTT | CASSEEIISGRPGELFF
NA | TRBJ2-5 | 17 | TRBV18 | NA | TGTGCCAGCTCCAACCGTCAGACTCCCGGGTACCAAGAGACCCAGTACTTC | CASSNRQTPGYQETQYF
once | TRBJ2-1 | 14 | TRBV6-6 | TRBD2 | TGTGCCAGCAGTTCTCGCGGGAGTTACAATGAGCAGTTCTTC | CASSSRGSYNEQFF
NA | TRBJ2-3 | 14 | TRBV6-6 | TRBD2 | TGTGCCAGCACCCTAGCGGGAAGCACAGATACGCAGTATTTT | CASTLAGSTDTQYF
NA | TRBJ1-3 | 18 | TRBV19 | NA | TGTGCCAGTAGTACCAGGACACGACAGAGTGGGTCTGGAAACACCATATATTTT | CASSTRTRQSGSGNTIYF
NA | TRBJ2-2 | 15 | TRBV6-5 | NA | TGTGCCAGCAGCCCCACGCGGCGCCGTCACGGGGAGCTGTTTTTT | CASSPTRRRHGELFF
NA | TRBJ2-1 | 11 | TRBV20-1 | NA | TGCAGTGCTGCCAGGGTAAATGAGCAGTTCTTC | CSAARVNEQFF
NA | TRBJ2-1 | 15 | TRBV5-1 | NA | TGCGCCAGCAGCCCGATTGCCGGAGGGTACAATGAGCAGTTCTTC | CASSPIAGGYNEQFF
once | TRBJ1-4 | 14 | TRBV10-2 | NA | TGCGCCAGCAGGATGGGGGGTGCTAATGAAAAACTGTTTTTT | CASRMGGANEKLFF
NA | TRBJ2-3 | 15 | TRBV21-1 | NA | TGTGCCAGCAGCAAAGGGGGCAGGGTCACAGATACGCAGTATTTT | CASSKGGRVTDTQYF
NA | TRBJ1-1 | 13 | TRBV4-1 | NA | TGCGCCAGCAGCCTCCGGACAGCCTTTGAAGCTTTCTTT | CASSLRTAFEAFF
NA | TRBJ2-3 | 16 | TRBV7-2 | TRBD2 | TGTGCCAGCAGCTTACCGGGACTAGCGGTTCGCGGAACGCAGTATTTT | CASSLPGLAVRGTQYF
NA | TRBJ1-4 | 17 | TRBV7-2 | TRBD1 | TGTGCCAGCAGCTTAGTGTTGTCTGGTGACAGGGTTGAAAAACTGTTTTTT | CASSLVLSGDRVEKLFF
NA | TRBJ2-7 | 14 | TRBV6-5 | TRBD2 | TGTGCCAGCAGTCTGCTAGCGGCCCTATACGAGCAGTACTTC | CASSLLAALYEQYF
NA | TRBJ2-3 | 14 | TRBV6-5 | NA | TGTGCCAGCAGGGAGACAGGAATCACAGATACGCAGTATTTT | CASRETGITDTQYF
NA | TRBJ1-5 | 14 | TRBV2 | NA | TGTGCCAGCAGCGCCTGGACAGGCAATCAGCCCCAGCATTTT | CASSAWTGNQPQHF
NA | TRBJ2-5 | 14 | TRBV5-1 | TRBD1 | TGCGCCAGCAGCCGGGGACAGGGGGTCGAGACCCAGTACTTC | CASSRGQGVETQYF
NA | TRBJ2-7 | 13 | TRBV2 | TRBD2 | TGTGCCAGCGAATTAGCGGGAGAGGACGAGCAGTACTTC | CASELAGEDEQYF
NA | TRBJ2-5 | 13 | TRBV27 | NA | TGTGCCAGCAGTTTAGTTCCCCCCAAGACCCAGTACTTC | CASSLVPPKTQYF
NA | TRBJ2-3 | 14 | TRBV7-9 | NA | TGTGCCAGCAGCTCCCCCCCCTCTTCAGATACGCAGTATTTT | CASSSPPSSDTQYF
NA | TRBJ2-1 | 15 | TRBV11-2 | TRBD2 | TGTGCCAGCAGATCCTGGCGGGGGGCCTACAATGAGCAGTTCTTC | CASRSWRGAYNEQFF
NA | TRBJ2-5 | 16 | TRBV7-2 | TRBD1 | TGTGCCAGCAGCTTAGGATCTGTGGGACAGGGAGAGACCCAGTACTTC | CASSLGSVGQGETQYF
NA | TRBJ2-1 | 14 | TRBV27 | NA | TGTGCCAGCAGTTTTGGTGGGAGCTACAATGAGCAGTTCTTC | CASSFGGSYNEQFF
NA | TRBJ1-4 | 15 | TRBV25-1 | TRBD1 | TGTGCCAGCAGTGACACCAGGGGGTCCGATGAAAAACTGTTTTTT | CASSDTRGSDEKLFF
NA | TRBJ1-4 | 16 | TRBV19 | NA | TGTGCCAGTAGTCCAGGACAGACCCCAACTAATGAAAAACTGTTTTTT | CASSPGQTPTNEKLFF
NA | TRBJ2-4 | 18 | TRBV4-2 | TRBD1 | TGTGCCAGCAGCCGAAGTCGGCAGGGGGCAGGGATGGAAAACATTCAGTACTTC | CASSRSRQGAGMENIQYF
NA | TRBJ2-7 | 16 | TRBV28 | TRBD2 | TGTGCCAGCAGCCCCGCGAAGCTAGCGGGCTCCTACGAGCAGTACTTC | CASSPAKLAGSYEQYF
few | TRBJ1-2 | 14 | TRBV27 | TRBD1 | TGTGCCAGCAGTTTATCGGACAGGGCAAGGGGCTACACCTTC | CASSLSDRARGYTF
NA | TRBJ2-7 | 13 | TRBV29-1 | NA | TGCAGCGTTCAATTGGGCAGGGCCTACGAGCAGTACTTC | CSVQLGRAYEQYF
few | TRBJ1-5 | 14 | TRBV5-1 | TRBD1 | TGCGCCAGCAGCTGGACAGGGCCCAATCAGCCCCAGCATTTT | CASSWTGPNQPQHF
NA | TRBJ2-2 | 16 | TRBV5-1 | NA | TGCGCCAGCAGCTTGGTAGTATCCCCCAACACCGGGGAGCTGTTTTTT | CASSLVVSPNTGELFF
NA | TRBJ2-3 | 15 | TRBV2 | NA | TGTGCCAGCTTCCCCCGGAGCAGGGGCACAGATACGCAGTATTTT | CASFPRSRGTDTQYF
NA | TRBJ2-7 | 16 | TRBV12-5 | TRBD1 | TGTGCTAGTGGTTTACCTCCCGGGACAGGATCCTACGAGCAGTACTTC | CASGLPPGTGSYEQYF
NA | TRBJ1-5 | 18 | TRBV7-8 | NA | TGTGCCAGCAGCTTAGGGCAGAAACAGGGCGGCGGCAATCAGCCCCAGCATTTT | CASSLGQKQGGGNQPQHF
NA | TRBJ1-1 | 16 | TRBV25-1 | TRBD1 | TGTGCCAGCAGTGTCCCCAGGGGGATGGGGGGCACTGAAGCTTTCTTT | CASSVPRGMGGTEAFF
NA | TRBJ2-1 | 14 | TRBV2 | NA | TGTGCCAGCAAAGTTGGTGCGGGATCGAGAGAGCAGTTCTTC | CASKVGAGSREQFF
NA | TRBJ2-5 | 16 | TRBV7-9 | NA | TGTGCCAGCAGCTTAGTTGTGACTTCAACACAAGAGACCCAGTACTTC | CASSLVVTSTQETQYF
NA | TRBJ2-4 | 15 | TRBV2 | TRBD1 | TGTGCCAGCAGTGAAGCGCGGGGACAGGGGAACATTCAGTACTTC | CASSEARGQGNIQYF
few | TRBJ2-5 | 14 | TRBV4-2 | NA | TGTGCCAGCAGCCAAGAACTAGCAAGGGAGACCCAGTACTTC | CASSQELARETQYF
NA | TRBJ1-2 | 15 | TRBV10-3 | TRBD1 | TGTGCCATCAGTGGGGGTACAGGGGGAGATTATGGCTACACCTTC | CAISGGTGGDYGYTF
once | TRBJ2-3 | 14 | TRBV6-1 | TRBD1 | TGTGCCAGCAGTGCCAGGGGGCATACAGATACGCAGTATTTT | CASSARGHTDTQYF
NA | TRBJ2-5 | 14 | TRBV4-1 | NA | TGCGCCAGCAGCCATGAAGAGTACCAAGAGACCCAGTACTTC | CASSHEEYQETQYF
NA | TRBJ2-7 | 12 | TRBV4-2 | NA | TGTGCCAGCAGCCAAGATCGGGGGGAGCAGTACTTC | CASSQDRGEQYF
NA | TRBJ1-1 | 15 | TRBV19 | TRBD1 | TGTGCCAGTAGTATCGGACAGGGACCCCACACTGAAGCTTTCTTT | CASSIGQGPHTEAFF
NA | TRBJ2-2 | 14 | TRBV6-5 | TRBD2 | TGTGCCAGCAGTAACCGGGGGGGAGGCGGGGAGCTGTTTTTT | CASSNRGGGGELFF
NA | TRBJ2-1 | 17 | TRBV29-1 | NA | TGCAGCGTAGCAGTGACACGTGAAGGGGGAGCGATCAATGAGCAGTTCTTC | CSVAVTREGGAINEQFF
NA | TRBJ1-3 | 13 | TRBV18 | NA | TGTGCCAGCTCACGCGCCTCTGGAAACACCATATATTTT | CASSRASGNTIYF